The 9 T cell receptor beta chains presented below share a single source sample, sequenced in a study of blood T cell repertoires in COVID-19. TCRdb keeps only in-frame clones here, not all; method: immunoSEQ multiplex PCR. The data contain about 130,000 clones, 84% of them singletons. Sequencing was performed on peripheral blood. These receptors were obtained from a human donor in a cohort sampled during active COVID-19.

This chain links TRBV19 with TRBJ2-7; 8 positions agree with TRBD1. This CDR3 has 14 amino acids. The ends lost 1 base at V and 2 bases at J; junction bases unmatched: 1. Germline loops: CDR1 LNHDA, CDR2 SQIVND (reference sequence). In DNA, the CDR3 is TGTGCCAGTAGTATAGTGGACAGGGCCTACGAGCAGTACTTC. Translation gives CASSIVDRAYEQYF.

V gene TRBV19 combines with J gene TRBJ2-2, with TRBD2 identical over 8 bases. J gave up 4 bases and V 5 bases, and 6 bases lay outside the gene matches. Germline assignment: CDR1 LNHDA and CDR2 SQIVND (reference sequence). CDR3 length: 15 amino acids. Here the CDR3 DNA reads TGTGCCAGTAGTCGGGAGGGGGAAAGCACCGGGGAGCTGTTTTTT. This translates into CASSREGESTGELFF.

Worth noting for this clone: One junction end does not reproduce the germline sequence, and a read error may be involved. V gene TRBV7-7 combines with J gene TRBJ2-5; D not resolved. The germline CDR1 and CDR2 sequences are SSHAT and FNYEAQ (reference sequence). CDR3 length: 13 amino acids. DNA of the CDR3: TGTGCTAGCAGCCAGGTGCTTGAAGAGACCCAGTACTTC. Protein sequence: CASSQVLEETQYF.

The J gene is TRBJ2-2, the V gene TRBV25-1; D possibly corresponds to TRBD1 (6 bases). Trimming took 5 bases from V and 1 from J, leaving 11 bases between them. There are 15 residues in the CDR3. Looked up from germline, CDR1 is MGHDK and CDR2 is SYGVNS. CDR3 coding DNA: TGTGCCAGCAGTTCGGACAGAGAGAACACCGGGGAGCTGTTTTTT. Protein: CASSSDRENTGELFF.

In DNA, the CDR3 is TGTGCCAGCAGTTTAGCGGGATCTTTAGAGGGGACCCAGTACTTC. It codes for CASSLAGSLEGTQYF. The chain carries TRBV27 and TRBJ2-5, with D possibly matching TRBD2 (6 bases). CDR1 is MNHEY, CDR2 SMNVEV, per germline (reference sequence). V lost 2 bases and J 7 bases, leaving 17 bases between the germline ends. The CDR3 is 15 amino acids.

This chain uses TRBV19 with TRBJ1-6; TRBD1 matches at 7 bases. The germline CDR1 and CDR2 sequences are LNHDA and SQIVND (reference sequence). The CDR3 contains 13 residues. J lost 8 bases, V lost 4 bases, and 2 bases had no gene match. DNA for the CDR3: TGTGCCAGTAGTAGACAGGGAGATTCACCCCTCCACTTT. Amino acids: CASSRQGDSPLHF.

Only a few counts were recorded for this clone. This chain uses TRBV18 with TRBJ1-5, with D uncertain. Germline CDR1 reads KGHSH; CDR2 reads LQKENI. V gave up 6 bases and J gave up 4 bases, with 16 bases separating them. CDR3 length: 15 residues. The CDR3 loop is CASSTGIDKNQPQHF. The CDR3 region has the DNA TGTGCCAGCTCCACCGGGATAGACAAAAATCAGCCCCAGCATTTT.

The chain is built from TRBV5-5 and TRBJ2-1; 7 bases align to TRBD1. CDR1 and CDR2 from the germline V gene are SGHKS and YYEKEE (reference sequence). The CDR3 contains 15 residues. V shed 5 bases, J shed 1 base, and the junction held 6 bases outside the gene matches. In DNA, the CDR3 is TGTGCCAGCAGTCGACAGGGCAGTTCCTACAATGAGCAGTTCTTC. It encodes CASSRQGSSYNEQFF.

This clone was detected a few times. The CDR3 protein is CASSPRGYDATNEKLFF. In nucleotides, the CDR3 is TGTGCCAGCAGCCCGCGGGGTTACGACGCAACTAATGAAAAACTGTTTTTT. V gene TRBV3-1 (or the pseudogene TRBV3-2) combines with J gene TRBJ1-4; no definite D call. V was cut by 4 bases and J by 0 bases, with 15 bases left in between. Germline CDR1 LGHDT, CDR2 YNNKEL (reference sequence). The CDR3 is made up of 17 amino acids.